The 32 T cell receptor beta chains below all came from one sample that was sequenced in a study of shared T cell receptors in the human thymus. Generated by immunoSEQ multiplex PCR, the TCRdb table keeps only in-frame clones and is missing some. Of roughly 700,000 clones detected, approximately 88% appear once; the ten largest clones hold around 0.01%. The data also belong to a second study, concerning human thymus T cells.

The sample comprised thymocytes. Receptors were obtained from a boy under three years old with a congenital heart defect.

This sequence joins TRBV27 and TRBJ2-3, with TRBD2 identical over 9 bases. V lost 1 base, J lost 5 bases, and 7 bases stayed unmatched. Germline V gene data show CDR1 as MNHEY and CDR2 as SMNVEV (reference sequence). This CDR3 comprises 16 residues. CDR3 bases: TGTGCCAGCAGTTTATGGGGCGGGAGGGTACAAGATACGCAGTATTTT. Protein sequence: CASSLWGGRVQDTQYF.

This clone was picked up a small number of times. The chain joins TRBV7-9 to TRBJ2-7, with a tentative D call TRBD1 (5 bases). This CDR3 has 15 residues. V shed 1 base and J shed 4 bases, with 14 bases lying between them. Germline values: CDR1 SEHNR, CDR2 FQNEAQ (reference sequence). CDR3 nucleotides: TGTGCCAGCAGCTTAGGCCGGAAGGGGCTTTACGAGCAGTACTTC. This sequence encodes CASSLGRKGLYEQYF.

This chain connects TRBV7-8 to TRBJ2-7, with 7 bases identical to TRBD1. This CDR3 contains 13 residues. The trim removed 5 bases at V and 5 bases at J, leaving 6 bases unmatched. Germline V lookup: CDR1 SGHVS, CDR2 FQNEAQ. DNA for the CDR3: TGTGCCAGCAGCCCCCGACAGGGACACGAGCAGTACTTC. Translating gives CASSPRQGHEQYF.

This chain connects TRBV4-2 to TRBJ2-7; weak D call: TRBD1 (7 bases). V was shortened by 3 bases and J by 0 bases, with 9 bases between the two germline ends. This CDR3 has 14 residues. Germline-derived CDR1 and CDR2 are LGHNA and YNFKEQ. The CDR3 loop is CASSHQGGSYEQYF. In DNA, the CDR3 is TGTGCCAGCAGCCACCAGGGGGGCTCCTACGAGCAGTACTTC.

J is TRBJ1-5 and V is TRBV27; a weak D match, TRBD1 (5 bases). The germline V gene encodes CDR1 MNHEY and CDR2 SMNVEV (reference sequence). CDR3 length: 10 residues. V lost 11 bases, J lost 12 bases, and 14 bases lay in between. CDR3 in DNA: TGTGCCTGCGGGGCCAACAACCAGCATTTT. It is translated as CACGANNQHF.

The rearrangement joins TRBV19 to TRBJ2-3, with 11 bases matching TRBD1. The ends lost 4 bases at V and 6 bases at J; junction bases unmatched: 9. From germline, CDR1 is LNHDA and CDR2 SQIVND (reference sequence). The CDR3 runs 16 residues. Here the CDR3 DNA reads TGTGCCAGTAGTACCTCCCACCGGGACAGGGGGGATACGCAGTATTTT. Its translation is CASSTSHRDRGDTQYF.

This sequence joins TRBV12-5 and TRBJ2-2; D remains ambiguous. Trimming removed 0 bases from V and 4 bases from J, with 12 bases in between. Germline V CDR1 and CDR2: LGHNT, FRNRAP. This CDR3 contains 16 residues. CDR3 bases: TGTGCTAGTGGTTTGGTAGGTAGTCGGAGCACCGGGGAGCTGTTTTTT. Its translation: CASGLVGSRSTGELFF.

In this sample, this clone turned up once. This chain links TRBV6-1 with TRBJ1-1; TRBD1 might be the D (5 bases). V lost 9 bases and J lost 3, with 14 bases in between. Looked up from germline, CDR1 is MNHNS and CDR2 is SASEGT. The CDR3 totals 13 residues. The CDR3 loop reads CASRDPRDTEAFF. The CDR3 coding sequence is TGTGCCAGTAGAGACCCCAGGGACACTGAAGCTTTCTTT.

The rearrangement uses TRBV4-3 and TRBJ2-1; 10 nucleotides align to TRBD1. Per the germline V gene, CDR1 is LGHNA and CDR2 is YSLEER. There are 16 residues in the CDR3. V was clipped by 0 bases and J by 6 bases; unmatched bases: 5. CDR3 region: CASSQEGTGDGNEQFF. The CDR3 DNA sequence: TGCGCCAGCAGCCAAGAAGGGACAGGGGATGGCAATGAGCAGTTCTTC.

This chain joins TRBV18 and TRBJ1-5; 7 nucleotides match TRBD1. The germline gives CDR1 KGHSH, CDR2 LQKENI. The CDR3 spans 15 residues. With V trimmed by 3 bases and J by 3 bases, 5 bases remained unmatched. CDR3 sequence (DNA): TGTGCCAGCTCACCCCACAGGGGCTACAATCAGCCCCAGCATTTT. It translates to CASSPHRGYNQPQHF.

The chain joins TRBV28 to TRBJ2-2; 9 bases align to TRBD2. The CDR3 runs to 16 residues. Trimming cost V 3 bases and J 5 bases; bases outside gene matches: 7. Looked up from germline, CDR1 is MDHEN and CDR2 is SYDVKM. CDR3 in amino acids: CASSLRLAGWTGELFF. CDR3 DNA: TGTGCCAGCAGTTTGCGTCTAGCGGGATGGACCGGGGAGCTGTTTTTT.

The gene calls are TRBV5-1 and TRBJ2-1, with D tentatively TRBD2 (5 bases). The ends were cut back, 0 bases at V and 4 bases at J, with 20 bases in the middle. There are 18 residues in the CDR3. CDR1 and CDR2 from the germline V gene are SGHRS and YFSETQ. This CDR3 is CASSLGLGGELVYNEQFF. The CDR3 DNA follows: TGCGCCAGCAGCTTGGGCCTAGGTGGGGAGTTGGTGTACAATGAGCAGTTCTTC. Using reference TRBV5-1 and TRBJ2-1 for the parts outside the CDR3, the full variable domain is KAGVTQTPRYLIKTRGQQVTLSCSPISGHRSVSWYQQTPGQGLQFLFEYFSETQRNKGNFPGRFSGRQFSNSRSEMNVSTLELGDSALYLCASSLGLGGELVYNEQFFGPGTRLTVL.

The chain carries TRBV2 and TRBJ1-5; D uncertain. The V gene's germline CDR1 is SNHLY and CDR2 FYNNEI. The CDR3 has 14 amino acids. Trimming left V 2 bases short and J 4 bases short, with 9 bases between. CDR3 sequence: CASSEMEDNQPQHF. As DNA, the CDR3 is TGTGCCAGCAGTGAAATGGAGGATAATCAGCCCCAGCATTTT.

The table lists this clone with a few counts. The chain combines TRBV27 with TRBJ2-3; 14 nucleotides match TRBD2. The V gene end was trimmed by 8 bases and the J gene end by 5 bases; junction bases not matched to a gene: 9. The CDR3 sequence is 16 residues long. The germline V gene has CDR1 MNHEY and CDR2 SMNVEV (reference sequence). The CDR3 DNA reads TGTGCCAGCGGACTGACTAGCGGGAGGGCGGGAGATACGCAGTATTTT. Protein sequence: CASGLTSGRAGDTQYF.

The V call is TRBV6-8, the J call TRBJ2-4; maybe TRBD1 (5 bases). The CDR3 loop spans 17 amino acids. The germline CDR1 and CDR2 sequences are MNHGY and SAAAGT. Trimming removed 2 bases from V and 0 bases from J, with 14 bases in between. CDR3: CASSYDQGILAKNIQYF. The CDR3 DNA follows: TGTGCCAGCAGTTACGACCAGGGTATACTAGCCAAAAACATTCAGTACTTC.

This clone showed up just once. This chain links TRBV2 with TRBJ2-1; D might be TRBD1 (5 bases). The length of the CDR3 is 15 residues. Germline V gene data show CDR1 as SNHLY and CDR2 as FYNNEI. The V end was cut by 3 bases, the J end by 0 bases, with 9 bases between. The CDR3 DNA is TGTGCCAGCAGTGACAGGGCTAGCTCCTACAATGAGCAGTTCTTC. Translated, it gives CASSDRASSYNEQFF.

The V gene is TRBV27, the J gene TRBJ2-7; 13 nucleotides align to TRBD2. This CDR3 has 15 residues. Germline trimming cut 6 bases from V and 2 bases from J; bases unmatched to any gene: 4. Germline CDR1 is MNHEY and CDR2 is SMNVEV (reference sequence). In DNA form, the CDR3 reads TGTGCCAGCAGATTGACTAGCGGGAGGCCCTACGAGCAGTACTTC. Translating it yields CASRLTSGRPYEQYF.

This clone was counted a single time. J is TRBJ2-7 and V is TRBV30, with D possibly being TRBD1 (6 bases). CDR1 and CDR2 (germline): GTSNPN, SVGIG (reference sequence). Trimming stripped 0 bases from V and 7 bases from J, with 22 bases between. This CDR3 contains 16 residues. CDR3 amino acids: CAWSVVQSLKGVEQYF. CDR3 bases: TGTGCCTGGAGTGTGGTCCAGAGTCTAAAGGGGGTGGAGCAGTACTTC.

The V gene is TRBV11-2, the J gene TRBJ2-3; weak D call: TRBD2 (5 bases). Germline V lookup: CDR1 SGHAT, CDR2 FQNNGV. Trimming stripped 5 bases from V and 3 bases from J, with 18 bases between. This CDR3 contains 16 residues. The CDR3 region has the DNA TGTGCCAGCAGCCCAACCGTGAGCGGTTCGACAGATACGCAGTATTTT. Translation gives CASSPTVSGSTDTQYF.

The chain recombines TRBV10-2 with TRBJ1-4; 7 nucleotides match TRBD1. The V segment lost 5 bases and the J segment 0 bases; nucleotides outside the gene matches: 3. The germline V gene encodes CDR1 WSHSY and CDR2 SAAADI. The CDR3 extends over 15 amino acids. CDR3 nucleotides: TGCGCCAGCAGTCGGGACAGAACAACTAATGAAAAACTGTTTTTT. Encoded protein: CASSRDRTTNEKLFF.

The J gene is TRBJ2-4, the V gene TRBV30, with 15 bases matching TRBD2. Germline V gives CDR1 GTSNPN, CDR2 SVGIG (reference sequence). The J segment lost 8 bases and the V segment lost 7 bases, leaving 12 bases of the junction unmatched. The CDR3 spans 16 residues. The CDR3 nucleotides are TGTGCCTCCTCTTGGACTAGCGGGAGGGCCGGAGACATTCAGTACTTC. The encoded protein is CASSWTSGRAGDIQYF.

In DNA form, the CDR3 reads TGTGCCAGCAGCCCCTCCCCGATTAGCGTAAACACCGGGGAGCTGTTTTTT. Translation: CASSPSPISVNTGELFF. V gene TRBV7-2 combines with J gene TRBJ2-2; D is possibly TRBD2 (5 bases). Between the trimmed V and J ends, which lost 5 bases and 2 bases, there was a span of 18 bases. The CDR3 is 17 amino acids. The germline CDR1 and CDR2 sequences are SGHTA and FQGNSA.

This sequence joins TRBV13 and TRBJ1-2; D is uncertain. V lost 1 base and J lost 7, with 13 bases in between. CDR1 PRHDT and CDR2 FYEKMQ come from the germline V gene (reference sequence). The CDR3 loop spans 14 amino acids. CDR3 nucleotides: TGTGCCAGCAGCTTAGTCTGGGCGTCGGCTGGCTACACCTTC. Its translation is CASSLVWASAGYTF.

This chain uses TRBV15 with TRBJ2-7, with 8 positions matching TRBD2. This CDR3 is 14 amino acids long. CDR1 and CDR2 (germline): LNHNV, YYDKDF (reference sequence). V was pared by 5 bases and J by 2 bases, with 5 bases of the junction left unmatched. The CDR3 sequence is CATSLRRGAYEQYF. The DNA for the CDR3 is TGTGCCACCAGCTTGCGGCGGGGGGCCTACGAGCAGTACTTC.

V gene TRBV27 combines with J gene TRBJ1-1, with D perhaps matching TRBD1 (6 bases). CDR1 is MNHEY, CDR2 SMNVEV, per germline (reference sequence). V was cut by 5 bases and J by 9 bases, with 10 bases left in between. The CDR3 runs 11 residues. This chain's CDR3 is CASSQDSKAFF. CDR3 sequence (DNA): TGTGCCAGCAGTCAGGACAGTAAAGCTTTCTTT.

In DNA, the CDR3 is TGCGCCAGCAGCCAAGATATGAGCGGGAGAGTCGCCTACGAGCAGTACTTC. This gives the protein CASSQDMSGRVAYEQYF. The chain has TRBV4-3 and TRBJ2-7; 8 positions match TRBD2. Germline lookup yields CDR1 LGHNA and CDR2 YSLEER. The V segment lost 0 bases and the J segment 2 bases; nucleotides outside the gene matches: 9. CDR3 length equals 17 residues.

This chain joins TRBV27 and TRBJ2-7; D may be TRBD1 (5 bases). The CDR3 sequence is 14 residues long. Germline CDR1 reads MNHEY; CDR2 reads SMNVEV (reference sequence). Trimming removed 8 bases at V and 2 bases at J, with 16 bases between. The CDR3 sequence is CASHSRTRPYEQYF. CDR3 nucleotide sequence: TGTGCCAGCCACTCAAGGACACGACCCTACGAGCAGTACTTC.

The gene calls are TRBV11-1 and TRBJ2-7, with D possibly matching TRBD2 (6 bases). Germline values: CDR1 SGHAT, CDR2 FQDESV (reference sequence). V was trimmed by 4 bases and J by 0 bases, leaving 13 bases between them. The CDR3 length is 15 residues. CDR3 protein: CASSSVAESSYEQYF. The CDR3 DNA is TGTGCCAGCAGCTCCGTAGCGGAAAGCTCCTACGAGCAGTACTTC.

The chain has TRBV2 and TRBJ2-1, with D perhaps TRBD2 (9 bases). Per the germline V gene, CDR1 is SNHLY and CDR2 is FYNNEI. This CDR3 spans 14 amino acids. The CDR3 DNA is TGTTCCCGCAGGGGGCGGGAGGGCAGGAATGAGCAGTTCTTC. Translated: CSRRGREGRNEQFF.

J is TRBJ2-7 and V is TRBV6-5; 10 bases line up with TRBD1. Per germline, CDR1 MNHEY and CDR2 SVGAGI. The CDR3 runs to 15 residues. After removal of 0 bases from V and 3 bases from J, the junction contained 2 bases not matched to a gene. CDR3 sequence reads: CASSYSRTGGYEQYF. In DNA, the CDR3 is TGTGCCAGCAGTTACTCCCGGACAGGGGGCTACGAGCAGTACTTC.

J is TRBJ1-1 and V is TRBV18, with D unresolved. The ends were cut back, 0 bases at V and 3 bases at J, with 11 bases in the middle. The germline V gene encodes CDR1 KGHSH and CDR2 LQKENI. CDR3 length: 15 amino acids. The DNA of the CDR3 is TGTGCCAGCTCACCACCGACCGGGGATGACACTGAAGCTTTCTTT. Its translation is CASSPPTGDDTEAFF.

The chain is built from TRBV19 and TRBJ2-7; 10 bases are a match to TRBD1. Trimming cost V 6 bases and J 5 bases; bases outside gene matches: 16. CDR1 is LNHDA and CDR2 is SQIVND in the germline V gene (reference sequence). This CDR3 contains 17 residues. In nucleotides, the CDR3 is TGTGCCAGTAGCCCAACCCCCGACAGGGGGCCTCCTCACGAGCAGTACTTC. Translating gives CASSPTPDRGPPHEQYF.